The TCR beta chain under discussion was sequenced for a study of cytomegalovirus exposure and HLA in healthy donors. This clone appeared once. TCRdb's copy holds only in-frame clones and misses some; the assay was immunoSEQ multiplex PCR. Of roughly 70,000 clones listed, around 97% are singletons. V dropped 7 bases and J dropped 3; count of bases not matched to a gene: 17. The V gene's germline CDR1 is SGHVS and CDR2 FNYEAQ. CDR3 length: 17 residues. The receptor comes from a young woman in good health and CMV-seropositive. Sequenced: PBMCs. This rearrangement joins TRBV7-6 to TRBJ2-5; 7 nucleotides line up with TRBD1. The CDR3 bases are TGTGCCAGCACCTCTTATCCCCTGGACAGGTTAAAAGAGACCCAGTACTTC. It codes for CASTSYPLDRLKETQYF.